The next 16 T cell receptor beta chains were all read from a single sample in a study of blood T cells in healthy people across ages. It was with a sample-barcoded 5' primer and a J-beta primer mix that a second PCR of about 6 to 12 cycles was run. One entry per CDR3 protein, called by TCRdb with MiXCR from the 5' RACE reads. The sample shows 800,000 or so distinct CDR3 sequences, 62% of them seen only once. Material: blood. All receptors derive from a man aged 25 to 45 in good health.

V usage is TRBV10-3 and J usage is TRBJ2-7; 9 nucleotides align to TRBD2. The trim removed 5 bases at V and 6 bases at J, leaving 8 bases unmatched. This CDR3 contains 14 residues. Germline lookup yields CDR1 ENHRY and CDR2 SYGVKD. The CDR3 loop is CAISPIAGEGEQYF. DNA of the CDR3: TGTGCCATCAGTCCGATAGCGGGGGAAGGCGAGCAGTACTTC.

This chain joins TRBV6-1 and TRBJ2-7; 13 nucleotides match TRBD2. The length of the CDR3 is 17 residues. The germline CDR1 and CDR2 sequences are MNHNS and SASEGT. After removal of 6 bases from V and 0 bases from J, the junction contained 8 bases not matched to a gene. Here the CDR3 reads CASSSGTSGVSSYEQYF. DNA for the CDR3: TGTGCCAGCAGCTCCGGGACTAGCGGGGTGAGCTCCTACGAGCAGTACTTC.

The rearrangement joins TRBV7-3 to TRBJ2-5; D might be TRBD1 or TRBD2, each matching 6 bases. CDR3 size: 15 residues. Trimming took off 5 bases at V and 5 bases at J, with 18 bases between the two ends. Germline-derived CDR1 and CDR2 are SGHTA and FQGTGA. This chain's CDR3 is CASSPSPGGLETQYF. The CDR3 DNA sequence: TGTGCCAGCAGCCCATCCCCCGGGGGCCTGGAGACCCAGTACTTC.

The rearrangement links TRBV6-2 or TRBV6-3 to TRBJ2-7; 7 nucleotides match TRBD2. V gave up 5 bases and J gave up 2 bases; unmatched junction bases: 6. Germline loops: CDR1 MNHEY, CDR2 SVGEGT. This CDR3 has 14 amino acids. The CDR3 loop is CASSRGTITYEQYF. DNA of the CDR3: TGTGCCAGCAGTCGCGGGACTATTACCTACGAGCAGTACTTC.

This chain links TRBV5-1 with TRBJ2-4, with D tentatively TRBD2 (7 bases). Germline V lookup: CDR1 SGHRS, CDR2 YFSETQ. The CDR3 consists of 16 residues. V was cut by 2 bases and J by 13 bases, with 25 bases left in between. The CDR3 protein is CASSFDPGGLLNEQYF. The CDR3 DNA is TGCGCCAGCAGCTTCGACCCGGGGGGCCTCTTGAATGAGCAGTACTTC.

This clonotype was recorded once. V usage is TRBV10-3 and J usage is TRBJ2-1; the D gene is possibly TRBD2 (6 bases). CDR3 length: 12 residues. The V and J ends lost 8 bases and 8 bases respectively, with 13 bases between them. Per the germline V gene, CDR1 is ENHRY and CDR2 is SYGVKD. The CDR3 here is CAIGGAGDEQFF. The CDR3 bases are TGTGCCATCGGAGGGGCGGGCGATGAGCAGTTCTTC.

The count of this clonotype is one. The chain employs TRBV10-1 and TRBJ2-4, with unresolved D. CDR3 size: 12 residues. Germline CDR1 and CDR2: WNHNN and SYGVQD (reference sequence). Deletions cut 7 bases from V and 3 bases from J, with 7 bases between. The CDR3 DNA is TGCGCCAGCAACCCGGACAAAAACATTCAGTACTTC. Translated, it gives CASNPDKNIQYF.

This clonotype was seen a handful of times. The V gene is TRBV9, the J gene TRBJ2-1; TRBD2 is a possible D gene (6 bases). V was pared by 5 bases and J by 1 base, with 10 bases between. The CDR3 length is 14 residues. In germline, CDR1 is SGDLS, CDR2 YYNGEE. The CDR3 is CASSETSSYNEQFF. DNA for the CDR3: TGTGCCAGCAGTGAGACTAGTTCCTACAATGAGCAGTTCTTC.

This chain connects TRBV7-3 to TRBJ1-4; D unclear. The CDR3 has 13 amino acids. Trimming left V 4 bases short and J 8 bases short, with 11 bases between. Germline lookup yields CDR1 SGHTA and CDR2 FQGTGA. The CDR3 spells CASSSTPREKLFF. In DNA form, the CDR3 reads TGTGCCAGCAGCTCAACTCCGCGCGAAAAACTGTTTTTT.

This clonotype was observed once. The chain combines TRBV5-1 with TRBJ2-2, with D possibly being TRBD1 (5 bases). The germline V and J ends were trimmed by 0 bases and 7 bases, with 16 bases remaining between them. The germline gives CDR1 SGHRS, CDR2 YFSETQ. The CDR3 covers 16 residues. CDR3 nucleotides: TGCGCCAGCAGCTTGGCCCCCAGGGTACCTTACGGGGAGCTGTTTTTT. It encodes CASSLAPRVPYGELFF.

Note on this clonotype: A read error may be the cause here, since a much bigger clone is one base away. This chain links TRBV6-6 with TRBJ2-1, with a weak D call TRBD2 (5 bases). The V end lost 1 base, the J end lost 4 bases, and 17 bases lay between the germline ends. This CDR3 region has 17 residues. The V gene's germline CDR1 is MNHNY and CDR2 SVGAGI (reference sequence). CDR3 nucleotide sequence: TGTGCCAGCAGTTACTTAGGTCAACTCGGGATATACAATGAGCAGTTCTTC. Translation gives CASSYLGQLGIYNEQFF.

Notes on this clonotype: One end of the junction is discordant with germline, which a read error may explain. The rearrangement uses TRBV9 and TRBJ1-2, with D possibly TRBD1 on 5 matching bases. Germline V gives CDR1 SGDLS, CDR2 YYNGEE. The CDR3 contains 14 residues. As DNA, the CDR3 is TGTGCCGGCAGCGTGGGTGGGGCACTCTATGGCTACACCTTC. Residues: CAGSVGGALYGYTF.

This clonotype was picked up a small number of times. The chain employs TRBV4-2 and TRBJ2-1; tentative D call: TRBD1 (5 bases). Germline V gives CDR1 LGHNA, CDR2 YNFKEQ. The CDR3 consists of 16 residues. V was clipped by 1 base and J by 4 bases, with 14 bases between them. The CDR3 protein is CASSQVGLTAYNEQFF. The CDR3 nucleotides are TGTGCCAGCAGCCAAGTGGGGCTGACCGCGTACAATGAGCAGTTCTTC.

The chain carries TRBV12-3 or TRBV12-4 and TRBJ1-1, with D unresolved. The CDR3 extends over 12 amino acids. V dropped 3 bases and J dropped 4 bases, with 6 bases sitting between them. CDR3 sequence (DNA): TGTGCCAGCAGTTTGCGGAGCACTGAAGCTTTCTTT. Translating gives CASSLRSTEAFF.

This clonotype was observed a handful of times. This chain joins TRBV28 and TRBJ2-6; D is unresolved. Trimming cost V 6 bases and J 4 bases, with 10 bases left between them. Germline V gene sequence: CDR1 MDHEN, CDR2 SYDVKM. This CDR3 is 14 amino acids long. CDR3 coding DNA: TGTGCCAGCAGCCGAGGTCCCGGGGCCAACGTCCTGACTTTC. The encoded protein is CASSRGPGANVLTF.

The rearrangement links TRBV25-1 to TRBJ2-4; tentatively, D is TRBD2 (6 bases). The J call is uncertain, as TRBJ2-7 better fits the DNA end. The CDR3 loop spans 14 amino acids. Germline CDR1 MGHDK, CDR2 SYGVNS. Here the CDR3 reads CASSPIALGGEQYF. In DNA, the CDR3 is TGTGCCAGCAGTCCGATAGCCCTGGGGGGCGAGCAGTACTTC.